This T cell receptor beta chain comes out of a study of tumor-infiltrating lymphocytes in oesophageal squamous cell carcinoma. From the PCR reads, TCRdb called clonotypes with MiXCR, one entry per CDR3 protein. The top ten clones hold less than 20% of a sample with about 20,000 distinct CDR3 sequences, 39% of them seen once. Trimming removed 0 bases at V and 3 bases at J, with 9 bases between. The CDR3 covers 14 residues. This clonotype rates as medium-sized (0.01 to 0.1%). The specimen was esophageal tumor tissue. The V and J genes are TRBV12-3 or TRBV12-4 and TRBJ2-7; possibly TRBD2 for D (5 bases). The receptor was derived from a male donor with esophageal squamous cell carcinoma. The CDR3 spells CASSLATAGYEQYF. The CDR3 DNA is TGTGCCAGCAGTTTAGCGACCGCGGGCTACGAGCAGTACTTC.